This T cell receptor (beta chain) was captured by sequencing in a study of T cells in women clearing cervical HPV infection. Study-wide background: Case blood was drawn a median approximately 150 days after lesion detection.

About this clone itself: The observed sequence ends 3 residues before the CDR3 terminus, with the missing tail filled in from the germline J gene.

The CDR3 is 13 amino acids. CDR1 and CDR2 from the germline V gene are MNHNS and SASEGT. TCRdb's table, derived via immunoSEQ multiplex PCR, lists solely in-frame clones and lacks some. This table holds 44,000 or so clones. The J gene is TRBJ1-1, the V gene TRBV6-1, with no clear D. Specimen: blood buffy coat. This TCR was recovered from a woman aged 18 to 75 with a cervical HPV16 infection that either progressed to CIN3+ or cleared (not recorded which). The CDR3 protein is CASSEDLEETAFF. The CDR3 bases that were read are TGTGCCAGCAGTGAAGACCTAGAAGAGACA.